The 2 T cell receptor beta chains below come from one sample, sequenced in a study of blood T cell repertoires in COVID-19. The table came from immunoSEQ multiplex PCR; TCRdb's copy has only in-frame clones and leaves some out. This table holds about 100,000 clones, almost 95% found once. Sequencing was done on a sample of peripheral blood. The receptors were sampled from a middle-aged man with active COVID-19.

The V gene is TRBV19, the J gene TRBJ2-7; weak D call: TRBD2 (6 bases). CDR3 length: 14 amino acids. Germline assignment: CDR1 LNHDA and CDR2 SQIVND (reference sequence). V was clipped by 3 bases and J by 4 bases, with 13 bases between them. The DNA of the CDR3 is TGTGCCAGTAGTATTACGGGGGTTTCTTACGAGCAGTACTTC. Translated, it gives CASSITGVSYEQYF. The entire variable domain, with the rest obtained from reference TRBV19 and TRBJ2-7, is as follows: DGGITQSPKYLFRKEGQNVTLSCEQNLNHDAMYWYRQDPGQGLRLIYYSQIVNDFQKGDIAEGYSVSREKKESFPLTVTSAQKNPTAFYLCASSITGVSYEQYFGPGTRLTVT.

This clone was observed a few times. The rearrangement joins TRBV5-1 to TRBJ1-6; the match to TRBD1 covers 12 bases. The CDR3 extends over 17 amino acids. Per germline, CDR1 SGHRS and CDR2 YFSETQ. V dropped 4 bases and J dropped 9; count of bases not matched to a gene: 11. The CDR3 loop reads CASSPSGTGGVSSPLHF. In nucleotides, the CDR3 is TGCGCCAGCAGCCCCTCCGGGACAGGGGGCGTGAGTTCACCCCTCCACTTT. The complete variable domain, with remaining parts taken from reference TRBV5-1 and TRBJ1-6, reads KAGVTQTPRYLIKTRGQQVTLSCSPISGHRSVSWYQQTPGQGLQFLFEYFSETQRNKGNFPGRFSGRQFSNSRSEMNVSTLELGDSALYLCASSPSGTGGVSSPLHFGNGTRLTVT.